The next 16 T cell receptor beta chains were all read from a single sample in a study of T cells in Graves' hyperthyroidism and ophthalmopathy. Regions amplified from RNA transcripts were the TCR beta CDR3 regions. First-round RT-PCR of the TCR CDR3 relied on the HTBI primer set. MiXCR, applied by TCRdb to the multiplex PCR reads, yields one record per CDR3 protein. There are some 250,000 distinct CDR3 sequences in the sample; about 14% occur only once, and approximately 12% lies in the top ten. The sequenced sample was blood. Receptor source: a woman in her 40s with Graves' hyperthyroidism that later progressed to Graves' ophthalmopathy.

This clonotype turned up a few times. Being one base from a much bigger clone, this may be a read error. The J gene is TRBJ2-2, the V gene TRBV12-3 or TRBV12-4; 7 positions agree with TRBD1. CDR3 length: 14 amino acids. The DNA for the CDR3 is TGTGCCAGCAGTAGACAGGGAAGCACCGAGGAGCTGTTTTTT. Its protein is CASSRQGSTEELFF.

This clonotype was seen ten or more times. This chain uses TRBV19 with TRBJ1-1, with a tentative D call TRBD1 (5 bases). Germline CDR1 LNHDA, CDR2 SQIVND (reference sequence). Trimming shortened V by 6 bases and J by 5 bases, and 16 bases separated the two germline ends. This CDR3 region has 14 residues. CDR3 in amino acids: CASSLGGVRTEAFF. CDR3 coding DNA: TGTGCCAGTAGCCTCGGGGGGGTAAGGACTGAAGCTTTCTTT.

This clonotype was seen ten or more times. The chain has TRBV28 and TRBJ1-5; possibly TRBD1 for D (6 bases). The germline V gene encodes CDR1 MDHEN and CDR2 SYDVKM. This CDR3 is built from 15 residues. V lost 5 bases to trimming and J lost 2 bases, with 13 bases between them. The CDR3 nucleotides read TGTGCCAGCAGTCCCCCGGGACATGGCAATCAGCCCCAGCATTTT. The encoded protein is CASSPPGHGNQPQHF.

The rearrangement joins TRBV12-3 or TRBV12-4 to TRBJ2-3; D gene ambiguous. The CDR3 consists of 14 residues. The V end was cut by 5 bases, the J end by 6 bases, with 15 bases between. The CDR3 DNA is TGTGCCAGCAGTGTTAGTTCGGGTGCCGATACGCAGTATTTT. Its protein is CASSVSSGADTQYF.

This chain connects TRBV28 to TRBJ1-5; 8 bases line up with TRBD1. Germline loops: CDR1 MDHEN, CDR2 SYDVKM. The V segment lost 7 bases and the J segment 5 bases; nucleotides outside the gene matches: 7. This CDR3 is 14 amino acids long. For the CDR3, the DNA is TGTGCCAGCACGACAGGGGCTTTTCATCAGCCCCAGCATTTT. This translates into CASTTGAFHQPQHF.

This clonotype was detected many times. The chain combines TRBV7-9 with TRBJ2-1; possibly TRBD1 for D (6 bases). This CDR3 has 15 residues. V shed 5 bases and J shed 0 bases, with 11 bases lying between them. Germline values: CDR1 SEHNR, CDR2 FQNEAQ (reference sequence). The CDR3 bases are TGTGCCAGCAGCAGAAAGGGGGACTCCTACAATGAGCAGTTCTTC. Residues: CASSRKGDSYNEQFF.

This clonotype was counted ten times or more. CDR3 sequence reads: CASSFTGEPTDTQYF. In nucleotides, the CDR3 is TGTGCCAGCAGTTTTACGGGGGAGCCCACAGATACGCAGTATTTT. The chain recombines TRBV12-3 or TRBV12-4 with TRBJ2-3, with D maybe TRBD2 (6 bases). The V end lost 3 bases, the J end lost 2 bases, and 12 bases lay between the germline ends. CDR3 length: 15 residues.

The rearrangement links TRBV19 to TRBJ2-3; TRBD1 matches 7 bases. There are 14 residues in the CDR3. V shed 3 bases and J 5 bases; nucleotides not matched to a gene: 5. Germline CDR1 LNHDA, CDR2 SQIVND (reference sequence). Here the CDR3 reads CASSIGAGGDTQYF. CDR3 sequence (DNA): TGTGCCAGTAGTATTGGGGCAGGGGGAGATACGCAGTATTTT. Full variable domain (outside the CDR3, taken from reference TRBV19 and TRBJ2-3): DGGITQSPKYLFRKEGQNVTLSCEQNLNHDAMYWYRQDPGQGLRLIYYSQIVNDFQKGDIAEGYSVSREKKESFPLTVTSAQKNPTAFYLCASSIGAGGDTQYFGPGTRLTVL.

This clonotype was observed at least ten times. V and J are TRBV12-3 or TRBV12-4 and TRBJ1-5; 7 bases align to TRBD1. CDR3 length: 14 amino acids. V gave up 6 bases and J gave up 0 bases; unmatched junction bases: 2. The CDR3 DNA is TGTGCCAGCAGGGGGACAGTTAGCAATCAGCCCCAGCATTTT. Amino acids: CASRGTVSNQPQHF.

For the CDR3, the DNA is TGTGCCAGCAGTTCAGCAGGTCTCCAACTCTACGAGCAGTACTTC. It specifies CASSSAGLQLYEQYF. This chain connects TRBV27 to TRBJ2-7; D is uncertain. V lost 4 bases, J lost 3 bases, and 16 bases lay in between. CDR1 is MNHEY and CDR2 is SMNVEV in the germline V gene (reference sequence). This CDR3 region has 15 residues.

This clonotype has a count of ten or more. The V call is TRBV20-1, the J call TRBJ1-5; D call uncertain. Germline V gene data show CDR1 as DFQATT and CDR2 as SNEGSKA (reference sequence). V lost 3 bases, J lost 0 bases, and 6 bases lay in between. The CDR3 has 13 residues. The CDR3 sequence is CSASVDSNQPQHF. The CDR3 DNA sequence: TGCAGTGCTAGCGTAGATAGCAATCAGCCCCAGCATTTT.

Many counts were recorded for this clonotype. The chain joins TRBV20-1 to TRBJ2-3; 9 bases are a match to TRBD2. The CDR3 is made up of 17 amino acids. Per the germline V gene, CDR1 is DFQATT and CDR2 is SNEGSKA (reference sequence). V lost 0 bases and J lost 1; bases outside the gene matches: 8. As DNA, the CDR3 is TGCAGTGCTAGAGAACCTCCTTGGACTAGCGGCACAGATACGCAGTATTTT. It translates to CSAREPPWTSGTDTQYF.

At least ten counts were recorded for this clonotype. The rearrangement links TRBV12-3 or TRBV12-4 to TRBJ2-2; weak D call: TRBD1 (5 bases). The V end was cut by 1 base, the J end by 0 bases, with 6 bases between. The CDR3 covers 15 residues. The CDR3 is CASSLGTTNTGELFF. Written as DNA, the CDR3 is TGTGCCAGCAGTTTAGGGACAACGAACACCGGGGAGCTGTTTTTT.

The V gene is TRBV11-2, the J gene TRBJ2-3; 11 bases align to TRBD1. The junction had 16 bases not matched to a gene; V was cut back by 1 base and J by 10 bases. Germline lookup yields CDR1 SGHAT and CDR2 FQNNGV. This CDR3 has 18 amino acids. This CDR3 reads CASSLGVGGTGGMDSQYF. The CDR3 nucleotides read TGTGCCAGCAGCTTAGGTGTTGGAGGGACAGGGGGTATGGACTCGCAGTATTTT.

This clonotype was picked up many times. The rearrangement joins TRBV5-1 to TRBJ2-1; the D is unclear. The CDR3 covers 16 residues. Germline V gene data show CDR1 as SGHRS and CDR2 as YFSETQ. Between the trimmed V and J ends, which lost 2 bases and 5 bases, there was a span of 17 bases. In DNA form, the CDR3 reads TGCGCCAGCAGCTTTCCTCCAGTGACCTTTAACAATGAGCAGTTCTTC. Translating gives CASSFPPVTFNNEQFF.

The sample holds many counts of this clonotype. The V gene is TRBV5-1, the J gene TRBJ2-1; 8 nucleotides agree with TRBD1. V gave up 5 bases and J gave up 3 bases; unmatched junction bases: 4. Per germline, CDR1 SGHRS and CDR2 YFSETQ. The CDR3 totals 14 residues. Here the CDR3 reads CASRGGQDYNEQFF. In nucleotides, the CDR3 is TGCGCCAGCAGGGGGGGACAGGACTACAATGAGCAGTTCTTC.